These 22 T cell receptor beta chains were sequenced from one sample in a study of early T cells in non-severe SARS-CoV-2 infection. TCRdb fed the 5' RACE reads into MiXCR, producing one record per CDR3 protein. The sample lists around 35,000 distinct CDR3 sequences; over 4.5% were seen once. Sequenced sample: whole blood. Every receptor here comes from an adult who was a healthcare worker with PCR-confirmed SARS-CoV-2 infection or an uninfected control (not recorded which).

This clonotype came up many times. The rearrangement uses TRBV20-1 and TRBJ2-5, with no clear D. Deletions cut 0 bases from V and 2 bases from J, with 13 bases between. Germline V gene data show CDR1 as DFQATT and CDR2 as SNEGSKA (reference sequence). The CDR3 sequence is 15 residues long. The CDR3 protein is CSARDLGKGQETQYF. CDR3 coding DNA: TGCAGTGCTAGAGATTTGGGAAAAGGACAAGAGACCCAGTACTTC.

This clonotype occurred many times. The genes are TRBV25-1 and TRBJ2-7, with 8 bases identical to TRBD1. This CDR3 has 15 residues. With 2 bases clipped from V and 7 bases from J, the junction kept 10 bases outside the gene matches. The germline V gene has CDR1 MGHDK and CDR2 SYGVNS. Here the CDR3 reads CASSEPGQAEREQYF. The CDR3 DNA reads as TGTGCCAGCAGTGAACCGGGACAGGCCGAAAGGGAGCAGTACTTC.

In this sample, this clonotype turned up many times. The chain carries TRBV5-1 and TRBJ2-1; TRBD2 matches 8 bases. Germline V gene lookup returns CDR1 SGHRS and CDR2 YFSETQ. The V and J ends lost 2 bases and 7 bases, in that order; junction bases with no gene match: 5. The CDR3 consists of 14 residues. CDR3 in amino acids: CASSLSGRENEQFF. For the CDR3, the DNA is TGCGCCAGCAGCTTAAGCGGGAGAGAAAATGAGCAGTTCTTC.

This clonotype has just one count. The chain employs TRBV7-2 and TRBJ2-3, with no clear D. The CDR3 is 11 residues long. V was shortened by 8 bases and J by 6 bases, with 9 bases between the two germline ends. Germline values: CDR1 SGHTA, CDR2 FQGNSA. In DNA, the CDR3 is TGTGCCAGCTGGAAACGGGATACGCAGTATTTT. Translating it yields CASWKRDTQYF. Complete variable domain (other parts from reference TRBV7-2 and TRBJ2-3): GAGVSQSPSNKVTEKGKDVELRCDPISGHTALYWYRQSLGQGLEFLIYFQGNSAPDKSGLPSDRFSAERTGGSVSTLTIQRTQQEDSAVYLCASWKRDTQYFGPGTRLTVL.

This clonotype appeared many times. The chain is built from TRBV6-5 and TRBJ2-1, with unresolved D. CDR3 length: 13 amino acids. Germline V gene lookup returns CDR1 MNHEY and CDR2 SVGAGI. Trimming stripped 2 bases from V and 10 bases from J, with 12 bases between. As DNA, the CDR3 is TGTGCCAGCAGTTACCAAGCACAGAGGGAGCAGTTCTTC. This translates into CASSYQAQREQFF.

V usage is TRBV19 and J usage is TRBJ1-1, with D perhaps matching TRBD1 (5 bases). CDR3 length: 14 residues. The V and J ends lost 6 bases and 7 bases respectively, with 18 bases between them. Per the germline V gene, CDR1 is LNHDA and CDR2 is SQIVND (reference sequence). Written as DNA, the CDR3 is TGTGCCAGTAGCCGGCCGGGACGGGCATTTGAAGCTTTCTTT. Translated: CASSRPGRAFEAFF.

This clonotype has ten or more counts. This chain links TRBV29-1 with TRBJ2-1, with a possible D match to TRBD1 (5 bases). V was clipped by 7 bases and J by 4 bases, with 14 bases between them. The CDR3 contains 13 residues. CDR1 and CDR2 (germline): SQVTM, ANQGSEA. CDR3 in DNA: TGCAGCGCCTGGACAAGCCCGTACAATGAGCAGTTCTTC. Residues: CSAWTSPYNEQFF.

This clonotype came up many times. The chain uses TRBV5-1 and TRBJ2-1; a weak D match, TRBD2 (6 bases). CDR3 length: 12 residues. V dropped 6 bases and J dropped 8 bases, with 12 bases sitting between them. In germline, CDR1 is SGHRS, CDR2 YFSETQ. CDR3: CASKMEGDEQFF. The CDR3 region has the DNA TGCGCCAGCAAGATGGAGGGCGATGAGCAGTTCTTC.

This clonotype was observed at least ten times. This chain joins TRBV21-1 and TRBJ1-2; the table's D call TRBD1 went unverified against the DNA. TRBV21-1 is described as a pseudogene. The CDR3 sequence is 17 residues long. The DNA of the CDR3 is TGTGCCAGCAGCAACGGGGGAGGACAGGGGAATAACTATGGCTACACCTTC. Encoded protein: CASSNGGGQGNNYGYTF.

In its sample, this clonotype ranks as medium-sized (0.01 to 0.1%). This chain links TRBV20-1 with TRBJ1-1; D possibly corresponds to TRBD1 (5 bases). CDR3 length: 13 residues. The V end was cut by 3 bases, the J end by 5 bases, with 13 bases between. CDR1 DFQATT and CDR2 SNEGSKA come from the germline V gene (reference sequence). In DNA form, the CDR3 reads TGCAGTGCTAGCTCGGGGCTGCTGACTGAAGCTTTCTTT. As protein: CSASSGLLTEAFF.

This clonotype appeared many times. The chain's CDR3 is CASSQGPHNEQFF. DNA for the CDR3: TGTGCCAGCAGCCAGGGACCTCACAATGAGCAGTTCTTC. The chain joins TRBV14 to TRBJ2-1, with D perhaps assigned TRBD1 or TRBD2 (5 bases each). Germline lookup yields CDR1 SGHDN and CDR2 FVKESK. V was cut by 3 bases and J by 5 bases, with 8 bases left in between. This CDR3 comprises 13 residues.

Only a few counts were recorded for this clonotype. This CDR3 fails to terminate in the conserved phenylalanine or tryptophan, so it likely reflects a read error. The gene calls are TRBV28 and TRBJ1-4; D gene ambiguous. Trimming removed 11 bases from V and 4 bases from J, with 14 bases in between. This CDR3 has 13 residues. Germline assignment: CDR1 MDHEN and CDR2 SYDVKM. The DNA for the CDR3 is TGTGCCGGAAAGACGGCCGATAATGAAAAACTGTTTCTT. Translation gives CAGKTADNEKLFL.

This clonotype was seen at least ten times. The rearrangement joins TRBV28 to TRBJ1-6, with TRBD1 as a possible D gene (5 bases). V shed 0 bases and J shed 0 bases, with 12 bases lying between them. The CDR3 extends over 18 amino acids. Germline CDR1 reads MDHEN; CDR2 reads SYDVKM. CDR3 sequence reads: CASSLWGTGDSYNSPLHF. In DNA, the CDR3 is TGTGCCAGCAGTTTATGGGGGACGGGGGACTCCTATAATTCACCCCTCCACTTT.

This clonotype was observed a handful of times. This chain uses TRBV30 with TRBJ1-5; D gene ambiguous. V was trimmed by 7 bases and J by 0 bases, leaving 10 bases between them. Germline V gene data show CDR1 as GTSNPN and CDR2 as SVGIG (reference sequence). The CDR3 length is 13 residues. The CDR3 nucleotides are TGTGCCTTTGACCGAAATAGCAATCAGCCCCAGCATTTT. This codes for CAFDRNSNQPQHF.

This clonotype was seen many times. The rearrangement uses TRBV4-2 and TRBJ1-1, with D unclear. V lost 2 bases to trimming and J lost 1 base, with 8 bases between them. CDR1 and CDR2 from the germline V gene are LGHNA and YNFKEQ. The CDR3 runs to 14 residues. The CDR3 spells CASSQPETNTEAFF. In DNA form, the CDR3 reads TGTGCCAGCAGCCAACCTGAAACGAACACTGAAGCTTTCTTT.

The CDR3 DNA reads TGCAGTTTTAGACAGGGGCACACTGAAGCTTTCTTT. Its protein is CSFRQGHTEAFF. V gene TRBV20-1 combines with J gene TRBJ1-1, with 8 bases lining up with TRBD1. This CDR3 region has 12 residues. The V gene end was trimmed by 8 bases and the J gene end by 3 bases; junction bases not matched to a gene: 5. CDR1 is DFQATT, CDR2 SNEGSKA, per germline (reference sequence).

This chain connects TRBV3-1 to TRBJ2-1; D is undetermined. Germline assignment: CDR1 LGHDT and CDR2 YNNKEL (reference sequence). The CDR3 loop spans 12 amino acids. The V gene lost 2 bases and the J gene lost 10 bases, with 9 bases spanning the gap. In DNA, the CDR3 is TGTGCCAGCAGCCAAACGAATAGGGAGCAGTTCTTC. Its translation: CASSQTNREQFF.

This clonotype was detected ten times or more. The chain recombines TRBV19 with TRBJ2-1; TRBD2 aligns across 12 bases. This CDR3 comprises 16 residues. V dropped 3 bases and J dropped 10; count of bases not matched to a gene: 10. The germline gives CDR1 LNHDA, CDR2 SQIVND (reference sequence). The CDR3 protein is CASSIRLAGGVGEQFF. CDR3 sequence (DNA): TGTGCCAGTAGTATTAGGCTAGCGGGAGGGGTGGGCGAGCAGTTCTTC. The variable domain in full, with the rest retrieved from reference TRBV19 and TRBJ2-1, is DGGITQSPKYLFRKEGQNVTLSCEQNLNHDAMYWYRQDPGQGLRLIYYSQIVNDFQKGDIAEGYSVSREKKESFPLTVTSAQKNPTAFYLCASSIRLAGGVGEQFFGPGTRLTVL.

This clonotype was seen many times. The chain is built from TRBV25-1 and TRBJ2-4; 8 bases match TRBD1. J gave up 3 bases and V 1 base, and 8 bases lay outside the gene matches. In germline, CDR1 is MGHDK, CDR2 SYGVNS. The CDR3 covers 17 residues. The CDR3 nucleotides read TGTGCCAGCAGTGAATGGGGGCAGGGGGCCGGCAAAAACATTCAGTACTTC. This codes for CASSEWGQGAGKNIQYF.

Ten or more counts support this clonotype. The rearrangement uses TRBV11-2 and TRBJ1-5; unclear D gene. Per the germline V gene, CDR1 is SGHAT and CDR2 is FQNNGV. This CDR3 spans 13 amino acids. Deletions cut 5 bases from V and 5 bases from J, with 10 bases between. Here the CDR3 DNA reads TGTGCCAGCAGCGCCGGTTCGCATCAGCCCCAGCATTTT. This codes for CASSAGSHQPQHF.

This clonotype was detected ten times or more. The V call is TRBV29-1, the J call TRBJ1-2; D is uncertain. Trimming pared 0 bases from V and 7 bases from J, leaving 9 bases between. Germline lookup yields CDR1 SQVTM and CDR2 ANQGSEA. The CDR3 totals 12 residues. CDR3 in amino acids: CSVEEGRSGYTF. The CDR3 nucleotides read TGCAGCGTTGAAGAGGGCCGGAGTGGCTACACCTTC.

This clonotype was seen ten or more times. At one end, the junction sequence differs from germline, possibly due to a read error. V is TRBV20-1 and J is TRBJ2-5; unclear D gene. The CDR3 consists of 12 residues. Per the germline V gene, CDR1 is DFQATT and CDR2 is SNEGSKA (reference sequence). The chain's CDR3 is CSARGHQETQYF. CDR3 coding DNA: TGCAGTGCTAGAGGCCACCAGGAGACCCAGTACTTC.